This is a list of T cell receptor beta chains from one sample in a study of brain T cells in children with intractable seizures. Produced via immunoSEQ multiplex PCR; TCRdb's table is partial and in-frame only. The data contain approximately 41,000 clones, 90% of them singletons. This sample comprised peripheral blood, obtained at surgery. The receptors originated from a girl aged 2 to 10 with tuberous sclerosis and intractable seizures. The conserved cysteine and the conserved F or W are not part of the CDR3 here.

cdr3_aa v_call cdr3_length j_call
ASGTLTGTEAF TRBV9 11 TRBJ1-1
ASSLGWGQGDIQY TRBV5-1 13 TRBJ2-4
ATSEPSGRDTDTQY TRBV24-1 14 TRBJ2-3
ASSQEGYTQY TRBV4-1 10 TRBJ2-3
ASSSRTLSEAF TRBV9 11 TRBJ1-1
ASSESWDRGSYEQY TRBV10-2 14 TRBJ2-7
ASSLMADQF TRBV7-9 9 TRBJ2-1
AWSVPRGSKPQH TRBV30 12 TRBJ1-5
ATSDYNGGEQY TRBV24-1 11 TRBJ2-7
ASRFTGNTNEKLF TRBV23-1 13 TRBJ1-4
AWSVGEPQH TRBV30 9 TRBJ1-5
ASSLDRDRSYEQY TRBV11-1 13 TRBJ2-7
ATGGGIEF TRBV2 8 TRBJ2-1
ASGLVHIRTSANLETQY TRBV12-5 17 TRBJ2-5
SVDGYQETQY TRBV29-1 10 TRBJ2-5
ASSLSQDRANSPLH TRBV5-1 14 TRBJ1-6
ATSDLTGPGADTQY TRBV24-1 14 TRBJ2-3
ASSQGDGKGAALNQPQH TRBV4-1 17 TRBJ1-5
ASTLASGGQETQY TRBV6-5 13 TRBJ2-5
ASSEWGAAYEQY TRBV6-1 12 TRBJ2-7
ASSHRRNERETQY TRBV3-1/TRBV3-2 13 TRBJ2-5
SVESSRKGNTIY TRBV29-1 12 TRBJ1-3
SASGGGDSYEQY TRBV20-1 12 TRBJ2-7
SVSGVTPGYT TRBV29-1 10 TRBJ1-2
ASSFSEETQY TRBV12-3/TRBV12-4 10 TRBJ2-5
ASSEAPPTSSYNEQF TRBV2 15 TRBJ2-1
ARPTGMLRDSPLH TRBV10-1 13 TRBJ1-6
ASSLNRGDPSEQY TRBV27 13 TRBJ2-7
ASSPGTGYHAGELF TRBV3-1/TRBV3-2 14 TRBJ2-2
ASSLRETSGGNEQF TRBV5-1 14 TRBJ2-1
AWSSRTLNTGELF TRBV30 13 TRBJ2-2
ASSERADTQY TRBV25-1 10 TRBJ2-3
TSSPAGLAPSYEQY TRBV1 14 TRBJ2-7
ASSIKSPANSPLH TRBV5-4 13 TRBJ1-6
ATSRDRDSLNTQY TRBV15 13 TRBJ2-3
ASSAPGGETQY TRBV6-6 11 TRBJ2-5
SVAGRTYEQY TRBV29-1 10 TRBJ2-7
ASSLRGAGSLNTEAF TRBV27 15 TRBJ1-1
ASSASSGELF TRBV9 10 TRBJ2-2
ASSPLTGTDGYT TRBV7-6 12 TRBJ1-2
ASGLASGGGSTDTQY TRBV12-5 15 TRBJ2-3
ASKVSLYNSPLH TRBV6-5 12 TRBJ1-6
ASSVDRLSGNTIY TRBV9 13 TRBJ1-3
ASSSGTGYYEQY TRBV2 12 TRBJ2-7
ASTRQGADNSPLH TRBV5-1 13 TRBJ1-6
ASSKNPKGQGGLKETQY TRBV19 17 TRBJ2-5
ASSLRGEWPDRTNEKLF TRBV7-8 17 TRBJ1-4
ASSYIPGATGSPLH TRBV6-5 14 TRBJ1-6
ASNTETEHNEQF TRBV2 12 TRBJ2-1
AWSVNLGATYGYT TRBV30 13 TRBJ1-2
ASSFRDPTDTQY TRBV5-4 12 TRBJ2-3
ASSLKGGGTNTGELF TRBV7-7 15 TRBJ2-2
SASEAGGYT TRBV20-1 9 TRBJ1-2
ASSLGGTDTQY TRBV11-3 11 TRBJ2-3
ASSEQGGSPLH TRBV6-1 11 TRBJ1-6
ASSGQRNQPQH TRBV18 11 TRBJ1-5
ASRGQDNQPQH TRBV6-5 11 TRBJ1-5